This T cell receptor beta chain is from a study of T cell repertoires in cytomegalovirus infection. Background on the study: Public TCR beta signatures indicated both CMV infection and matching HLA type. Findings and limits, study-wide: CMV carriers with the relevant HLA were identified by cumulative public TCR beta family frequency. CMV-specific TCR beta clonotypes restricted by HLA-C dominated the ex vivo response.

The table lists this clonotype with many counts. What it binds is unknown. TCRdb recomputed calls from the reads with MiXCR, one row per CDR3 protein. This sample has around 210,000 distinct CDR3 sequences, with approximately 7% found just once. Sample: PBMCs. This receptor was identified in a human donor in good health (CMV status not recorded). Some clones in this sample may be carry-over from other donors' samples.

DNA of the CDR3: TGTGCCAGCAGCCCTGAGGTTTCTAGCACAGATACGCAGTATTTT. This codes for CASSPEVSSTDTQYF. The gene calls are TRBV7-6 and TRBJ2-3; D not certain. The ends were cut back, 5 bases at V and 0 bases at J, with 12 bases in the middle. The CDR3 is 15 residues long. Germline CDR1 and CDR2: SGHVS and FNYEAQ.